Sequencing of this T cell receptor (beta chain) was carried out in a study of control samples from healthy donors and cancer patients. The CDR3 is made up of 13 amino acids. The germline gives CDR1 MDHEN, CDR2 SYDVKM. V was pared by 4 bases and J by 3 bases, with 9 bases between. Clones were sequenced by immunoSEQ multiplex PCR, and TCRdb holds only the in-frame ones, with some missing. The sample has about 140,000 clones, about 90% seen once. The clonotype was recovered from a man aged 18 to 30 in good health. Sequenced sample: blood. V and J are TRBV28 and TRBJ1-2; D remains ambiguous. The CDR3 nucleotides read TGTGCCAGCAGTTACCCGGGCCACTATGGCTACACCTTC. Its protein product is CASSYPGHYGYTF.